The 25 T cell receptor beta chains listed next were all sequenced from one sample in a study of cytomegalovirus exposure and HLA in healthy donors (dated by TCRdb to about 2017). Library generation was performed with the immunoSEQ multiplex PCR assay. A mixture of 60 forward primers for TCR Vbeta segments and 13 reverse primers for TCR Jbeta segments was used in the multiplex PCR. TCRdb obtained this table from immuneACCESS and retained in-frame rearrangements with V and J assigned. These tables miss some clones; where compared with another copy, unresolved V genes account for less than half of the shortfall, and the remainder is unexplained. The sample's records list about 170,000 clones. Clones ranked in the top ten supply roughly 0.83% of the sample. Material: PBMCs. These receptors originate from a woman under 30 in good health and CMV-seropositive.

This chain's CDR3 is CAIKPGGGQRNTEAFF. The CDR3 DNA sequence: TGTGCCATCAAACCGGGGGGGGGACAGAGGAACACTGAAGCTTTCTTT. This chain connects TRBV10-3 to TRBJ1-1, with 7 bases aligning to TRBD1. Per the germline V gene, CDR1 is ENHRY and CDR2 is SYGVKD. With V trimmed by 7 bases and J by 1 base, 12 bases remained unmatched. CDR3 length equals 16 residues.

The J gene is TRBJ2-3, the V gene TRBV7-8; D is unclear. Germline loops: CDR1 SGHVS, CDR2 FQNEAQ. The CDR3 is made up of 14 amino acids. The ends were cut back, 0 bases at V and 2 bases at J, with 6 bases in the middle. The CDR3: CASSLASYTDTQYF. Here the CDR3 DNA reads TGTGCCAGCAGCTTAGCTTCGTACACAGATACGCAGTATTTT.

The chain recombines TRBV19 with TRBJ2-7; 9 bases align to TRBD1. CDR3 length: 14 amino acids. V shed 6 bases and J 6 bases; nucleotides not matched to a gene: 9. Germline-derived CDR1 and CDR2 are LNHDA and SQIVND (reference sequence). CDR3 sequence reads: CASRSGTGYGEQYF. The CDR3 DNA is TGTGCCAGTAGAAGTGGGACAGGGTACGGCGAGCAGTACTTC.

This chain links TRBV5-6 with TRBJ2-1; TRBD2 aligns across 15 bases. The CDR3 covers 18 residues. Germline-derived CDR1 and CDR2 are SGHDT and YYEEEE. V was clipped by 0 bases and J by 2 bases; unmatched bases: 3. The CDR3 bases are TGTGCCAGCAGCTTGGGGGGACTAGCGGGGGGAACCTACAATGAGCAGTTCTTC. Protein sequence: CASSLGGLAGGTYNEQFF.

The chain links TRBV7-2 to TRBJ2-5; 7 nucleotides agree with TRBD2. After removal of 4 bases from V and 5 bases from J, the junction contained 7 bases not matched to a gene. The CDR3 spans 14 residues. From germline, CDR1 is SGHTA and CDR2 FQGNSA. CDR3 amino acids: CASSSGGGVETQYF. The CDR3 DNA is TGTGCCAGCAGCTCTGGGGGAGGGGTGGAGACCCAGTACTTC.

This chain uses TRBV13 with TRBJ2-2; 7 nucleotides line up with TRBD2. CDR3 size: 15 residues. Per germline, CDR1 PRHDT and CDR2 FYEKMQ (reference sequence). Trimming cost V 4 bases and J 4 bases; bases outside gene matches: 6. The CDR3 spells CASSSLLALTGELFF. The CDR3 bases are TGTGCCAGCAGCTCCCTACTAGCGCTCACCGGGGAGCTGTTTTTT.

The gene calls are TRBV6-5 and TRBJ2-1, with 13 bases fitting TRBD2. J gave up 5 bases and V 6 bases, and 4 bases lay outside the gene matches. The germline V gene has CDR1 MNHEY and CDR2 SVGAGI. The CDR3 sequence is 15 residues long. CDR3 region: CASRKGLAGNNEQFF. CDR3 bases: TGTGCCAGCAGGAAGGGACTAGCGGGAAACAATGAGCAGTTCTTC.

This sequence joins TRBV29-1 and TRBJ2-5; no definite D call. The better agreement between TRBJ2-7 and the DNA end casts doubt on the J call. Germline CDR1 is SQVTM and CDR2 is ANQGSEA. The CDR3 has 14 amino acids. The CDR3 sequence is CSVISEPFSYEQYF. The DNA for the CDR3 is TGCAGCGTTATCTCCGAACCTTTCTCCTACGAGCAGTACTTC.

CDR3 sequence reads: CASSLSLTGSMNTEAFF. In DNA form, the CDR3 reads TGTGCCAGCAGTCTAAGCCTGACAGGTTCGATGAACACTGAAGCTTTCTTT. This chain connects TRBV27 to TRBJ1-1, with D possibly TRBD1 on 6 matching bases. The CDR3 spans 17 residues. V was clipped by 5 bases and J by 0 bases, with 19 bases between them. In germline, CDR1 is MNHEY, CDR2 SMNVEV (reference sequence).

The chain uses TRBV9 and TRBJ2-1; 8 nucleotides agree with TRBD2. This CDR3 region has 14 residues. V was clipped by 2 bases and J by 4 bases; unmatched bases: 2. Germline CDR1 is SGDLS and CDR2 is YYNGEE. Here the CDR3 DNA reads TGTGCCAGCAGCGTTAGCGGGGTTTACAATGAGCAGTTCTTC. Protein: CASSVSGVYNEQFF.

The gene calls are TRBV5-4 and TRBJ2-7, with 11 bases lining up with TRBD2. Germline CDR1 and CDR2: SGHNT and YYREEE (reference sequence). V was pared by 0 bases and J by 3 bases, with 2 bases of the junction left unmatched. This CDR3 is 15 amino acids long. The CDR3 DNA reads TGTGCCAGCAGCTTGGTGCTAGCGGGAGGCTACGAGCAGTACTTC. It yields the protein CASSLVLAGGYEQYF. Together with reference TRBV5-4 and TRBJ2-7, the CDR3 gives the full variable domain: ETGVTQSPTHLIKTRGQQVTLRCSSQSGHNTVSWYQQALGQGPQFIFQYYREEENGRGNFPPRFSGLQFPNYSSELNVNALELDDSALYLCASSLVLAGGYEQYFGPGTRLTVT.

CDR3 sequence reads: CASSNRGGGNQPQHF. The CDR3 DNA is TGTGCCAGTAGTAATCGAGGGGGCGGCAATCAGCCCCAGCATTTT. The chain is built from TRBV19 and TRBJ1-5, with 7 bases fitting TRBD1. In germline, CDR1 is LNHDA, CDR2 SQIVND (reference sequence). This CDR3 region has 15 residues. After removal of 4 bases from V and 2 bases from J, the junction contained 5 bases not matched to a gene.

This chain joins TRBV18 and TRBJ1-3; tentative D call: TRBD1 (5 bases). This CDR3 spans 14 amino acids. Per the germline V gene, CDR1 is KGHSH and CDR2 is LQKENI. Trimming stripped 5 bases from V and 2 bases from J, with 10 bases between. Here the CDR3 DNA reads TGTGCCAGCTCATCCCAGGGTCCTGGAAACACCATATATTTT. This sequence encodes CASSSQGPGNTIYF.

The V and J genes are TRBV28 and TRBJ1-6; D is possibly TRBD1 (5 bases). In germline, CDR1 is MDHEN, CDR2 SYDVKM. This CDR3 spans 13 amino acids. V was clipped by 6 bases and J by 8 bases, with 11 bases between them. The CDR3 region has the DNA TGTGCCAGCAGGCGACAGCCTTATTCACCCCTCCACTTT. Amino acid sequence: CASRRQPYSPLHF.

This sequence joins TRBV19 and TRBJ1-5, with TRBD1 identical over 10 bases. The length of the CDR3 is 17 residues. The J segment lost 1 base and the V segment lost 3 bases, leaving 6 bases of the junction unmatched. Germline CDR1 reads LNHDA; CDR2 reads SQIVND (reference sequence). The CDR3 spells CASSMGDRGLSNQPQHF. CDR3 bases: TGTGCCAGTAGTATGGGGGACAGGGGATTAAGCAATCAGCCCCAGCATTTT. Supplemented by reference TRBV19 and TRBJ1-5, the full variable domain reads DGGITQSPKYLFRKEGQNVTLSCEQNLNHDAMYWYRQDPGQGLRLIYYSQIVNDFQKGDIAEGYSVSREKKESFPLTVTSAQKNPTAFYLCASSMGDRGLSNQPQHFGDGTRLSIL.

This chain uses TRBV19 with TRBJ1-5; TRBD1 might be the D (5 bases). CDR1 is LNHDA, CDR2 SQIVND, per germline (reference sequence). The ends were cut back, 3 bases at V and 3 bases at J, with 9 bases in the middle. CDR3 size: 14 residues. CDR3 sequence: CASSMTAFNQPQHF. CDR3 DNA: TGTGCCAGTAGTATGACAGCCTTCAATCAGCCCCAGCATTTT.

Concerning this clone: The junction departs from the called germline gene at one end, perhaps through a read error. The CDR3 protein is CASSQDGGLATGEPFF. The CDR3, as DNA: TGTGCCAGCAGCCAAGATGGGGGACTAGCAACCGGGGAGCCGTTTTTT. The rearrangement links TRBV4-2 to TRBJ2-2; 9 nucleotides align to TRBD2. Germline CDR1 is LGHNA and CDR2 is YNFKEQ. This CDR3 contains 16 residues.

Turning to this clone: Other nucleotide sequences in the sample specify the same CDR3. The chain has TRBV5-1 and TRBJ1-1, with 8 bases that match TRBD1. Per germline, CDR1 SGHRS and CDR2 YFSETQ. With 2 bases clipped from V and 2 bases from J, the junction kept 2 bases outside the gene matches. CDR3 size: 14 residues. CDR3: CASSFGTGNTEAFF. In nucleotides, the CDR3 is TGCGCCAGCAGCTTTGGGACAGGAAACACTGAAGCTTTCTTT.

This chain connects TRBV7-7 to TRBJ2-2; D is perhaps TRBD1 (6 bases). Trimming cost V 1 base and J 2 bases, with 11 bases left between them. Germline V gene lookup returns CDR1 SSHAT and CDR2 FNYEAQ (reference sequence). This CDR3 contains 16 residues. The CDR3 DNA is TGTGCCAGCAGCTTAGGCAGGACAGTAAACACCGGGGAGCTGTTTTTT. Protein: CASSLGRTVNTGELFF.

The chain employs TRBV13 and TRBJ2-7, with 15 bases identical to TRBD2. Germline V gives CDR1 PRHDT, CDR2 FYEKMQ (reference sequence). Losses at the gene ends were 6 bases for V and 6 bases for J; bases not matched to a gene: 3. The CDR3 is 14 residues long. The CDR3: CASRWGLAGGEQYF. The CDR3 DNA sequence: TGTGCCAGCAGGTGGGGACTAGCGGGAGGCGAGCAGTACTTC. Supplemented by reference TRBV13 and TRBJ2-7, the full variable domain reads AAGVIQSPRHLIKEKRETATLKCYPIPRHDTVYWYQQGPGQDPQFLISFYEKMQSDKGSIPDRFSAQQFSDYHSELNMSSLELGDSALYFCASRWGLAGGEQYFGPGTRLTVT.

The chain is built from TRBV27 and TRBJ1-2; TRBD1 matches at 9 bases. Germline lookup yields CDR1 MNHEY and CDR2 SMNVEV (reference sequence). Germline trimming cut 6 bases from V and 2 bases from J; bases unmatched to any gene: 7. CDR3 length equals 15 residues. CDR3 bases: TGTGCCAGCAGCCTACAGGGGGCGCAGAACTATGGCTACACCTTC. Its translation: CASSLQGAQNYGYTF.

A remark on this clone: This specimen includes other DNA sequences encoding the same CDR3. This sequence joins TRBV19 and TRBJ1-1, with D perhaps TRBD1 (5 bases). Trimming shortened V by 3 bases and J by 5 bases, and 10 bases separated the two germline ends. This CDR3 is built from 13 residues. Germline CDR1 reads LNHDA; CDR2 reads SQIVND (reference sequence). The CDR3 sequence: CASSIGGGTEAFF. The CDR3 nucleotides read TGTGCCAGTAGTATCGGGGGAGGGACTGAAGCTTTCTTT.

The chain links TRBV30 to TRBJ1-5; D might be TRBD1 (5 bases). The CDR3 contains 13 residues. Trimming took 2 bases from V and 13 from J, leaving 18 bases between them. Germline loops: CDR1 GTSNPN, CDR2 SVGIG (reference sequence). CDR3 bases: TGTGCCTGGAGTTCCAGGGTGGGCATTCGGCAGCATTTT. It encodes CAWSSRVGIRQHF.

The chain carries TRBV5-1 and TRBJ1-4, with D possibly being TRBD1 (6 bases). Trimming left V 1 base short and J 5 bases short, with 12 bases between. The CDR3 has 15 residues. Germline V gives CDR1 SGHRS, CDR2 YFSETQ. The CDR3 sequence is CASSLSRGQNEKLFF. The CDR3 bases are TGCGCCAGCAGCTTGAGTCGGGGACAAAATGAAAAACTGTTTTTT. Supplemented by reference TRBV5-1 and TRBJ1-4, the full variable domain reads KAGVTQTPRYLIKTRGQQVTLSCSPISGHRSVSWYQQTPGQGLQFLFEYFSETQRNKGNFPGRFSGRQFSNSRSEMNVSTLELGDSALYLCASSLSRGQNEKLFFGSGTQLSVL.

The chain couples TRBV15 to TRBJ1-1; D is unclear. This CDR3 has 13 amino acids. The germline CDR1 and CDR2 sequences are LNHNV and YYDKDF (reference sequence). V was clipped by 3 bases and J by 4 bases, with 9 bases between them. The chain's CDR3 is CATSSLTFTEAFF. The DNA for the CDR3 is TGTGCCACCAGCAGTTTGACATTCACTGAAGCTTTCTTT. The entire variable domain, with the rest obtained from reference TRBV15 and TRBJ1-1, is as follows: DAMVIQNPRYQVTQFGKPVTLSCSQTLNHNVMYWYQQKSSQAPKLLFHYYDKDFNNEADTPDNFQSRRPNTSFCFLDIRSPGLGDTAMYLCATSSLTFTEAFFGQGTRLTVV.